The 4 T cell receptor beta chains below were found in one sample sequenced in a study of blood T cells in healthy people across ages (dated by TCRdb to 2015 to 2017). Library preparation used 5' RACE. This sample was sequenced with an Illumina HiSeq 2500. A second about 7 to 12 cycle PCR used a sample-barcoded 5' primer and a J-beta primer mix. In TCRdb, the public reads were trimmed at Q25 with fastp and aligned with MiXCR, with productive beta chains retained. Rows are combined by CDR3 protein, so each entry shows the most common genes and DNA. The sample data list some 900,000 distinct CDR3 sequences, and approximately 49% of these were observed just once. Together, the top ten hold about an eighth of the sample. Sequenced input: blood. The receptors shown here come from a man younger than 40 in good health.

The CDR3 spells CASSYEQGAPYEQYF. CDR3 sequence (DNA): TGTGCCAGCAGTTACGAGCAGGGGGCCCCCTACGAGCAGTACTTC. The rearrangement links TRBV6-2 or TRBV6-3 to TRBJ2-7; TRBD1 matches 8 bases. The germline CDR1 and CDR2 sequences are MNHEY and SVGEGT. V lost 2 bases, J lost 2 bases, and 5 bases stayed unmatched. The CDR3 runs to 15 residues.

This clonotype was seen only a few times. J is TRBJ2-3 and V is TRBV7-3; 7 nucleotides align to TRBD2. The CDR3 totals 15 residues. V gave up 5 bases and J gave up 0 bases; unmatched junction bases: 5. Germline CDR1 is SGHTA and CDR2 is FQGTGA. The CDR3 loop is CASSAVGGSTDTQYF. CDR3 DNA sequence: TGTGCCAGCAGCGCCGTGGGGGGGAGCACAGATACGCAGTATTTT.

This clonotype was detected a few times. V gene TRBV4-1 combines with J gene TRBJ1-2; D possibly corresponds to TRBD1 (5 bases). The germline gives CDR1 MGHRA, CDR2 YSYEKL. V lost 0 bases and J lost 3, with 11 bases in between. This CDR3 has 15 residues. CDR3 sequence: CASSQEPGEDYGYTF. DNA of the CDR3: TGCGCCAGCAGCCAAGAGCCGGGGGAAGACTATGGCTACACCTTC.

This chain joins TRBV7-9 and TRBJ1-5, with D hard to call. This CDR3 region has 15 residues. The V gene lost 1 base and the J gene lost 1 base, with 8 bases spanning the gap. CDR1 SEHNR and CDR2 FQNEAQ come from the germline V gene (reference sequence). This CDR3 reads CASSLGERSNQPQHF. DNA for the CDR3: TGTGCCAGCAGCTTAGGGGAGCGGAGCAATCAGCCCCAGCATTTT.